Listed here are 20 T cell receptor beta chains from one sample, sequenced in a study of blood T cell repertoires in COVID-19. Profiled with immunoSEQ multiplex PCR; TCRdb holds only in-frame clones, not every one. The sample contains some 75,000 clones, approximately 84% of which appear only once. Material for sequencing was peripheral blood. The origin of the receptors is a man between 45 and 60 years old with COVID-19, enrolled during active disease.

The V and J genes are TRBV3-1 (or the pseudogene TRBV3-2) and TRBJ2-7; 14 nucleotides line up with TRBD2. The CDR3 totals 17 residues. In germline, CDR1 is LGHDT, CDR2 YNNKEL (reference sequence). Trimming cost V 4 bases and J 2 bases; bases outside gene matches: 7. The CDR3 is CASSRRLAGGNTYEQYF. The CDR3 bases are TGTGCCAGCAGCCGACGACTAGCGGGAGGGAACACCTACGAGCAGTACTTC.

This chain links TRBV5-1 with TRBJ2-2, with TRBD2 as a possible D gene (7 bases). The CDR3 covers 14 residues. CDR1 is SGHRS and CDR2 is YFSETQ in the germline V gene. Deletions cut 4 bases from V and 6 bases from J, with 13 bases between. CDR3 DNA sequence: TGCGCCAGCAGCGCAAGGGGGGGATCCGGGGAGCTGTTTTTT. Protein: CASSARGGSGELFF.

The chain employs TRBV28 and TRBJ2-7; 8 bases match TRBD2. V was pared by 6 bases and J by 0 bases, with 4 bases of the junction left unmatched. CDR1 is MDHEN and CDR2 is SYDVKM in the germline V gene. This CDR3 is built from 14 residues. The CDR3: CASSGREGSYEQYF. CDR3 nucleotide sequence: TGTGCCAGCAGCGGACGGGAGGGCTCCTACGAGCAGTACTTC.

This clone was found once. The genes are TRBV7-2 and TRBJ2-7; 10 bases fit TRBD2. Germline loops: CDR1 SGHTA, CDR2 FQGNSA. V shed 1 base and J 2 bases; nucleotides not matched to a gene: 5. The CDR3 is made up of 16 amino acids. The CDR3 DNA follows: TGTGCCAGCAGCTTAGGAGGACTAGCGGCAGCCTACGAGCAGTACTTC. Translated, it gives CASSLGGLAAAYEQYF.

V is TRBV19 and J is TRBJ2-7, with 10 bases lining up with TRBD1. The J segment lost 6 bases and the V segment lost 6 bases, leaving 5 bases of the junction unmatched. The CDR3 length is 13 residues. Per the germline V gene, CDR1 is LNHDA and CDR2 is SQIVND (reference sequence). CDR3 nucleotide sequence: TGTGCCAGTAGACCGGGACAGGGGACCGAGCAGTACTTC. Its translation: CASRPGQGTEQYF.

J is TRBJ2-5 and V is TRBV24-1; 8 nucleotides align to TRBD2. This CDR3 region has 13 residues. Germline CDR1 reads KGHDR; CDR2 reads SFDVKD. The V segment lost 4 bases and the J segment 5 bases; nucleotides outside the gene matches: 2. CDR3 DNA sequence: TGTGCCACCAGTGAGGGCGGGAGGGAGACCCAGTACTTC. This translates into CATSEGGRETQYF.

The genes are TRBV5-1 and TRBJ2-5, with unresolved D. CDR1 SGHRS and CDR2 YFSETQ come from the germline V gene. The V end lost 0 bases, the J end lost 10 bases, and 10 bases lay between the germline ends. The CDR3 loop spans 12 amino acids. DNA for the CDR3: TGCGCCAGCAGCTTGGAACTAAGCATCCAGTACTTC. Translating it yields CASSLELSIQYF.

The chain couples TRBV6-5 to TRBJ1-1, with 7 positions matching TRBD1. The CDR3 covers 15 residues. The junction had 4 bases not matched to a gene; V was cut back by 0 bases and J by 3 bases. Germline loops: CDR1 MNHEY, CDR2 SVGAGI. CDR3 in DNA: TGTGCCAGCAGTTACTCGAATCAGGGGGACACTGAAGCTTTCTTT. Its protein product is CASSYSNQGDTEAFF.

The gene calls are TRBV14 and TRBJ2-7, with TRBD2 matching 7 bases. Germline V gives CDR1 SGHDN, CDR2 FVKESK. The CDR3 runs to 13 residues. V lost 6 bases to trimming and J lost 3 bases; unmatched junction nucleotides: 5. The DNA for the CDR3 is TGTGCCAGCAGTAAAAGGGACTACTACGAGCAGTACTTC. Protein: CASSKRDYYEQYF.

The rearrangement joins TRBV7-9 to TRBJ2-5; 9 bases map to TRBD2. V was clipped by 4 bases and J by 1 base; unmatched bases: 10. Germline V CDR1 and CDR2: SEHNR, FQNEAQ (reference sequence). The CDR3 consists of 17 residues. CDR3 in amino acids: CASSSNGLAPSQETQYF. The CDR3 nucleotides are TGTGCCAGCAGCTCTAACGGACTAGCGCCTAGCCAAGAGACCCAGTACTTC.

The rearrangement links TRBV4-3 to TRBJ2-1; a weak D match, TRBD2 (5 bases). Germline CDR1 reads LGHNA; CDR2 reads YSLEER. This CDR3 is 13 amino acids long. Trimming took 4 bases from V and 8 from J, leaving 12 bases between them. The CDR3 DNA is TGCGCCAGCAGCCCCCCGGGGAGCTATGAGCAGTTCTTC. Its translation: CASSPPGSYEQFF.

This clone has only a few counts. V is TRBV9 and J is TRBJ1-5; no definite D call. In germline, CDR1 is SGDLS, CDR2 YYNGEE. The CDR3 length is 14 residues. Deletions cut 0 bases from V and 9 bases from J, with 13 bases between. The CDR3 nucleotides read TGTGCCAGCAGCGTAGGAGTGGGCACTTGGCCCCAGCATTTT. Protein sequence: CASSVGVGTWPQHF.

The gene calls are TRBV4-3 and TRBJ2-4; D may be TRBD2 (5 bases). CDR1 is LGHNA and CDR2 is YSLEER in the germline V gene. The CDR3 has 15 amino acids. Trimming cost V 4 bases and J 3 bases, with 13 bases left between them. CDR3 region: CASSPGLGVKNIQYF. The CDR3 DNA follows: TGCGCCAGCAGCCCCGGTTTGGGAGTCAAAAACATTCAGTACTTC.

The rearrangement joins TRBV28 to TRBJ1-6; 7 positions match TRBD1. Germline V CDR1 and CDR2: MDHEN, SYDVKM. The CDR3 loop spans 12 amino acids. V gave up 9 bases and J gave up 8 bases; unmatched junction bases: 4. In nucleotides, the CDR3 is TGTGCCAGTCACAGGGGAGATTCACCCCTCCACTTT. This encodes CASHRGDSPLHF.

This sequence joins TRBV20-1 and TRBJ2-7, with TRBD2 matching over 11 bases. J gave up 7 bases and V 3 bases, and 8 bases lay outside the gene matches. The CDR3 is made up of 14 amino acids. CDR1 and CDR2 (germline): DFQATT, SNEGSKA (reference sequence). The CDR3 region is CSASLAGGVGEQYF. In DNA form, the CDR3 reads TGCAGTGCTAGTTTAGCGGGAGGGGTTGGTGAGCAGTACTTC.

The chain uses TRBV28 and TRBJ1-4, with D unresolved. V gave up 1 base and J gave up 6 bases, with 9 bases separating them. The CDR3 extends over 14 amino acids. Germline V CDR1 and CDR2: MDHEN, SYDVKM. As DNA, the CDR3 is TGTGCCAGCAGTTTATTCAGGCTCGATGAAAAACTGTTTTTT. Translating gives CASSLFRLDEKLFF.

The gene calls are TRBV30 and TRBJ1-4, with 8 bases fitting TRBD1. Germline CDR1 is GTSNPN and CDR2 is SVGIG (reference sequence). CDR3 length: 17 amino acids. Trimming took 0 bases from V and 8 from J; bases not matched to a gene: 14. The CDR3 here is CAWSVGTGGPLREKLFF. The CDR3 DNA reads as TGTGCCTGGAGTGTAGGAACAGGGGGTCCGCTACGAGAAAAACTGTTTTTT.

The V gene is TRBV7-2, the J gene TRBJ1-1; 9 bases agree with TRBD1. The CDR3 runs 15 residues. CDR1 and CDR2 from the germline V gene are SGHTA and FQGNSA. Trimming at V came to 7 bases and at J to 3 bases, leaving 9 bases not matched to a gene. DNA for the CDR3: TGTGCCAGCATCGAGGGACAGGGATGGTACACTGAAGCTTTCTTT. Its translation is CASIEGQGWYTEAFF.

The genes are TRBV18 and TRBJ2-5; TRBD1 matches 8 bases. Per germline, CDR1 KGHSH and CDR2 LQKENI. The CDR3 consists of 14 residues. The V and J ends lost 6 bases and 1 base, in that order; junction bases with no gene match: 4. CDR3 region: CASSPGQVQETQYF. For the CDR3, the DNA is TGTGCCAGCTCCCCGGGACAGGTCCAAGAGACCCAGTACTTC.

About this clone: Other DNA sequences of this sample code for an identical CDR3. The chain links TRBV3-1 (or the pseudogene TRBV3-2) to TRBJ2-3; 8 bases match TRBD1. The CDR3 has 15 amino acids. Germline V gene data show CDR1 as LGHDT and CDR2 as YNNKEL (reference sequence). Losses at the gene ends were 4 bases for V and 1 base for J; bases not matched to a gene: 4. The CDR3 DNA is TGTGCCAGCAGCCGAACAGGGGGAGGCACAGATACGCAGTATTTT. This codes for CASSRTGGGTDTQYF.